This T cell receptor beta chain was retrieved from a study of a mutant IDH1 vaccine in newly diagnosed glioma. Germline V lookup: CDR1 SGHTS, CDR2 YDEGEE. V was clipped by 0 bases and J by 3 bases; unmatched bases: 8. This CDR3 contains 17 residues. Data came from immunoSEQ multiplex PCR; TCRdb stores just in-frame clones and leaves some out. This sample yields tens of thousands of clones, of which roughly 78% are seen a single time; 6.5% to 9% belongs to the top ten. Time point specified: week 11, during vaccination. A 20-mer mutant IDH1 peptide at 300 ug was injected subcutaneously with topical imiquimod. On this clone: Its specificity is unknown.

The sequencing here drew on PBMCs, taken from a glioma patient whose treatment included an IDH1 peptide vaccine. This chain uses TRBV5-8 with TRBJ1-5; TRBD1 agrees at 8 bases. The receptor comes from a man aged 35 to 55 with glioma. CDR3 sequence (DNA): TGTGCCAGCAGCTTGGGGACAGGGACTCGATTCAATCAGCCCCAGCATTTT. It translates to CASSLGTGTRFNQPQHF.